The sequence of this T cell receptor beta chain was determined in a study of blood T cell repertoires in COVID-19. Study summary: Samples representing acute and convalescent COVID-19 were sourced from the United States, Italy and Spain.

As originally analysed: It was from reference gene primer amplification that nucleated cell counts were estimated. Method: immunoSEQ multiplex PCR; TCRdb's copy keeps in-frame clones and lacks some. The D gene and trimming were derived from the DNA, and the V and J assignments and clone size from that table. Of about 220,000 clones listed, roughly 90% are singletons. The V and J ends lost 5 bases and 10 bases respectively, with 21 bases between them. The CDR3 is 15 amino acids. Per the germline V gene, CDR1 is SGHTA and CDR2 is FQGNSA. The chain uses TRBV7-2 and TRBJ2-1; D possibly corresponds to TRBD1 (6 bases). This clonotype was sampled from a man aged 40-55 years with active or convalescent COVID-19. Material: peripheral blood. The CDR3 DNA reads TGTGCCAGCAGCCCCATACAGGGTCTACAGTACGAGCAGTTCTTC. Protein product: CASSPIQGLQYEQFF.